What follows describes a single T cell receptor (beta chain). As yet, its antigen is unknown. At the DNA level, this CDR3 is encoded by other sequences in the same sample as well. TCRdb's copy holds only in-frame clones and misses some; the assay was immunoSEQ multiplex PCR. The top ten clones hold under 25% of a sample with 10,000 to 12,000 clones, approximately 78% of them seen once. The CDR3 loop spans 12 amino acids. Trimming shortened V by 0 bases and J by 5 bases, and 5 bases separated the two germline ends. Germline CDR1 reads LNHNV; CDR2 reads YYDKDF (reference sequence). This sample was included in a study of OX40 agonist ivuxolimab in advanced cancers. Overall study: Of mixed ages from about 20 to 80 and averaging about 60 years, the group was over 80% male.

Study conclusions and caveats: The investigators did not determine what antigen specificity the expanded peripheral T cells had.

The sample was CD4+ or CD8+ T cells sorted from blood, taken in a trial of the OX40 agonist ivuxolimab. The receptor's source is an adult with an advanced solid tumor such as melanoma, head and neck, liver or kidney cancer. The chain recombines TRBV15 with TRBJ2-7, with unresolved D. CDR3 DNA sequence: TGTGCCACCAGCAGAGATGAGGACGAGCAGTACTTC. Its protein product is CATSRDEDEQYF.